The next 13 T cell receptor beta chains were all read from a single sample in a study of early T cells in non-severe SARS-CoV-2 infection. TCRdb redid the calling of the 5' RACE reads with MiXCR, one entry per CDR3 protein. The data hold roughly 31,000 distinct CDR3 sequences, with less than 10% observed a single time. The sequenced sample consisted of whole blood. All receptors derive from an adult who was a healthcare worker with PCR-confirmed SARS-CoV-2 infection or an uninfected control (not recorded which).

V is TRBV4-3 and J is TRBJ1-4, with a weak D call TRBD1 (5 bases). The V end lost 0 bases, the J end lost 6 bases, and 17 bases lay between the germline ends. Germline CDR1 and CDR2: LGHNA and YSLEER. This CDR3 comprises 17 residues. CDR3 in amino acids: CASSQETPGRVYEKLFF. The CDR3 nucleotides read TGCGCCAGCAGCCAAGAAACCCCGGGCAGGGTGTATGAAAAACTGTTTTTT.

This clonotype was observed at least ten times. This chain links TRBV4-1 with TRBJ1-2; the D is unclear. The V gene lost 0 bases and the J gene lost 7 bases, with 6 bases spanning the gap. CDR3 length equals 12 residues. The germline V gene has CDR1 MGHRA and CDR2 YSYEKL. In nucleotides, the CDR3 is TGCGCCAGCAGCCAAGATCCTGGTGGCTACACCTTC. It specifies CASSQDPGGYTF.

This clonotype has ten or more counts. The CDR3 sequence is CATRRGLNEKLFF. As DNA, the CDR3 is TGTGCCACACGAAGGGGGCTGAATGAAAAACTGTTTTTT. The V call is TRBV12-3 or TRBV12-4, the J call TRBJ1-4, with 7 bases aligning to TRBD1. The CDR3 is 13 residues long. Trimming at V came to 10 bases and at J to 5 bases, leaving 7 bases not matched to a gene.

This clonotype has just a few counts. The chain recombines TRBV12-3 or TRBV12-4 with TRBJ1-1; D perhaps matches TRBD1 (5 bases). The CDR3 loop spans 13 amino acids. Trimming cost V 3 bases and J 3 bases, with 8 bases left between them. The CDR3 DNA reads as TGTGCCAGCAGTTTGGGACTCCACACTGAAGCTTTCTTT. This sequence encodes CASSLGLHTEAFF.

A few counts support this clonotype. The CDR3 DNA follows: TGTGCCAGCAGTCTGACAGGGGGACCCACTGAAGCTTTCTTT. Its protein is CASSLTGGPTEAFF. The genes are TRBV12-3 or TRBV12-4 and TRBJ1-1, with TRBD1 identical over 9 bases. The CDR3 is 14 amino acids. The V gene end was trimmed by 5 bases and the J gene end by 4 bases; junction bases not matched to a gene: 5.

This clonotype appeared a few times. The CDR3 nucleotides read TGTGCCAGCAGTAAAAACAGGGGACTTACTGGGGCCAACGTCCTGACTTTC. Translating it yields CASSKNRGLTGANVLTF. This chain uses TRBV6-5 with TRBJ2-6, with a weak D call TRBD1 (7 bases). This CDR3 is 17 amino acids long. CDR1 MNHEY and CDR2 SVGAGI come from the germline V gene. V lost 5 bases and J 2 bases, leaving 16 bases between the germline ends.

This clonotype was seen at least ten times. In DNA form, the CDR3 reads TGCAGTGCTCCCTCGGGACAGGGGGGCAATGAGCAGTTCTTC. Translation gives CSAPSGQGGNEQFF. The chain couples TRBV20-1 to TRBJ2-1; 11 bases match TRBD1. Losses at the gene ends were 5 bases for V and 6 bases for J; bases not matched to a gene: 6. The CDR3 has 14 residues. The germline V gene has CDR1 DFQATT and CDR2 SNEGSKA (reference sequence).

This clonotype was picked up many times. The chain uses TRBV6-2 or TRBV6-3 and TRBJ1-5, with D perhaps TRBD1 (5 bases). Germline V gives CDR1 MNHEY, CDR2 SVGEGT. The CDR3 loop spans 18 amino acids. V was trimmed by 0 bases and J by 0 bases, leaving 15 bases between them. Here the CDR3 reads CASSYSAGLPYSNQPQHF. As DNA, the CDR3 is TGTGCCAGCAGTTACTCTGCAGGGCTCCCCTATAGCAATCAGCCCCAGCATTTT.

About this clonotype: This may arise from a read error, as a much more abundant clone is one base away. The rearrangement uses TRBV5-1 and TRBJ2-1; possibly TRBD1 for D (5 bases). The V gene's germline CDR1 is SGHRS and CDR2 YFSETQ. This CDR3 is built from 14 residues. In nucleotides, the CDR3 is TGCGCCAGCAGGCAGGGAATTTCCTACAAAGAGCAGTTCTTC. Protein: CASRQGISYKEQFF.

There are a few counts of this clonotype. V usage is TRBV9 and J usage is TRBJ2-7, with unresolved D. Deletions cut 0 bases from V and 5 bases from J, with 12 bases between. Germline loops: CDR1 SGDLS, CDR2 YYNGEE. CDR3 length: 14 amino acids. The CDR3 here is CASSVDPGVNEQYF. For the CDR3, the DNA is TGTGCCAGCAGCGTAGACCCGGGCGTCAACGAGCAGTACTTC.

The sample holds many counts of this clonotype. The DNA of the CDR3 is TGTGCCAGCACCTATTTGAATGAGCAGTTCTTC. Its protein product is CASTYLNEQFF. The rearrangement uses TRBV5-4 and TRBJ2-1; D not resolved. Germline CDR1 is SGHNT and CDR2 is YYREEE (reference sequence). V shed 6 bases and J shed 7 bases, with 8 bases lying between them. The CDR3 is made up of 11 amino acids.

This sequence joins TRBV29-1 and TRBJ1-5; D unresolved. The length of the CDR3 is 13 residues. The V gene lost 5 bases and the J gene lost 7 bases, with 15 bases spanning the gap. Germline CDR1 is SQVTM and CDR2 is ANQGSEA. The CDR3 DNA sequence: TGCAGCGTTTTGTCCTCAAAGGGACAGCCCCAGCATTTT. As protein: CSVLSSKGQPQHF.

This clonotype came up many times. The chain employs TRBV7-3 and TRBJ1-2; D remains unclear. This CDR3 has 13 amino acids. V was pared by 5 bases and J by 13 bases, with 20 bases between. CDR1 SGHTA and CDR2 FQGTGA come from the germline V gene. CDR3 sequence (DNA): TGTGCCAGCAGCCCGGCCCCCCGTAAAGAGACCACCTTC. Its protein is CASSPAPRKETTF. Full variable domain (rest looked up from reference TRBV7-3 and TRBJ1-2): GAGVSQTPSNKVTEKGKYVELRCDPISGHTALYWYRQSLGQGPEFLIYFQGTGAADDSGLPNDRFFAVRPEGSVSTLKIQRTERGDSAVYLCASSPAPRKETTFGSGTRLTVV.